This T cell receptor (beta chain) was captured by sequencing in a study of CD8+ T cells in alopecia areata. Once RNA had been extracted, it was reverse transcribed into cDNA to act as the sequencing template. Libraries were prepared by immunoSEQ multiplex PCR; TCRdb keeps only in-frame clonotypes and omits some of them. The repertoire has under 350,000 clones, none seen only once; the ten largest take roughly 1.2%. Using CD4, CD8alpha, NKG2D, NKG2ACE and other markers, pooled cutaneous lymph node cells were sorted. The CDR3 is 13 amino acids. Germline lookup yields CDR1 NSQYPW and CDR2 LRSPGD (reference sequence). On this clone: All gene names here are mouse names. The CDR3 end falls 4 residues outside the read, so it is completed with the germline J gene.

V gene TRBV1 combines with J gene TRBJ2-7; D call uncertain. Specimen: CD4+ T cells sorted from a lymph node. The clonotype was recovered from a C3H/HeJ mouse with alopecia areata. Mouse MHC haplotype: H2-k. The CDR3 spells CTCSPRRPYEQYF. The covered CDR3 bases are TGCACCTGCAGTCCCCGCAGGCCGTAT.